This T cell receptor (beta chain) was sequenced during a study of blood T cell repertoires in COVID-19. About the research overall: Acute and convalescent COVID-19 samples came from the United States, Italy and Spain. From T cells, B-cell-depleted T cells, or PBMCs came the material, which was cDNA or gDNA.

Germline V gives CDR1 SQVTM, CDR2 ANQGSEA. This CDR3 has 13 amino acids. Deletions cut 1 base from V and 4 bases from J, with 7 bases between. In the original processing: Estimation of nucleated cell counts relied on the amplification of reference gene primers. Generated by immunoSEQ multiplex PCR, the TCRdb table keeps only in-frame clones and is missing some. The DNA was the basis for D and trimming; V, J and clone size are from that table. Altogether around 42,000 clones are present, around 87% being singletons, with the ten largest covering under 10%. The sequence was obtained from a young man with active or convalescent COVID-19. This chain connects TRBV29-1 to TRBJ2-2, with a tentative D call TRBD1 (5 bases). The sequenced material came from peripheral blood. CDR3 amino acids: CSVEAGRTGELFF. In DNA, the CDR3 is TGCAGCGTTGAAGCAGGGCGCACCGGGGAGCTGTTTTTT.